A single sample is the source of the 14 T cell receptor beta chains below, sequenced in a study of cytomegalovirus exposure and HLA in healthy donors. The PCR used 60 Vbeta and 13 Jbeta primers. Measured with immunoSEQ multiplex PCR; TCRdb has only the in-frame clones, and not every one. The repertoire consists of about 130,000 clones, with roughly 74% occurring once and the leading ten covering about 4%. The sample was PBMCs. The receptors were sampled from a woman in her forties or fifties in good health and CMV-seropositive.

V usage is TRBV2 and J usage is TRBJ1-5; no reliable D call. Deletions cut 0 bases from V and 0 bases from J, with 6 bases between. The CDR3 sequence is 15 residues long. The germline V gene encodes CDR1 SNHLY and CDR2 FYNNEI. CDR3 protein: CASSEATHSNQPQHF. CDR3 bases: TGTGCCAGCAGTGAAGCGACACATAGCAATCAGCCCCAGCATTTT.

The V call is TRBV30, the J call TRBJ1-5; D not certain. The V and J ends lost 0 bases and 0 bases respectively, with 6 bases between them. This CDR3 is 14 amino acids long. The germline V gene has CDR1 GTSNPN and CDR2 SVGIG (reference sequence). CDR3 nucleotide sequence: TGTGCCTGGAGTGTAGTTAGTAGCAATCAGCCCCAGCATTTT. As protein: CAWSVVSSNQPQHF.

The chain is built from TRBV18 and TRBJ2-2, with 12 nucleotides matching TRBD2. The germline V gene encodes CDR1 KGHSH and CDR2 LQKENI. Germline trimming cut 3 bases from V and 2 bases from J; bases unmatched to any gene: 4. The CDR3 runs to 17 residues. For the CDR3, the DNA is TGTGCCAGCTCACCCAGGACTAGCGGGACAAACACCGGGGAGCTGTTTTTT. Amino acid sequence: CASSPRTSGTNTGELFF.

Note on this clone: The junction and the germline gene differ at one end; a read error may be behind it. The chain links TRBV7-9 to TRBJ1-2, with D tentatively TRBD1 (6 bases). Germline loops: CDR1 SEHNR, CDR2 FQNEAQ (reference sequence). The CDR3 runs to 15 residues. The CDR3 region is CSSSLGVSGQYGYTF. CDR3 DNA sequence: TGTTCCAGCAGCTTAGGTGTGTCGGGACAATATGGCTACACCTTC.

This chain joins TRBV6-1 and TRBJ1-2; possibly TRBD1 for D (5 bases). The V end was cut by 5 bases, the J end by 4 bases, with 14 bases between. This CDR3 contains 14 residues. In germline, CDR1 is MNHNS, CDR2 SASEGT. DNA of the CDR3: TGTGCCAGCAGTAGTGGGGCCGTCGGCTATGGCTACACCTTC. Its translation is CASSSGAVGYGYTF.

This clone came up once. This sequence joins TRBV10-3 and TRBJ2-2; 8 bases align to TRBD1. Germline CDR1 reads ENHRY; CDR2 reads SYGVKD. V dropped 3 bases and J dropped 7; count of bases not matched to a gene: 7. This CDR3 has 15 amino acids. The CDR3 is CAISENRGNHGELFF. The DNA of the CDR3 is TGTGCCATCAGTGAAAACAGGGGGAACCACGGGGAGCTGTTTTTT.

The rearrangement links TRBV6-1 to TRBJ1-3, with D possibly TRBD1 on 5 matching bases. CDR3 length: 16 amino acids. The germline CDR1 and CDR2 sequences are MNHNS and SASEGT. V was trimmed by 3 bases and J by 1 base, leaving 13 bases between them. The CDR3 DNA sequence: TGTGCCAGCAGTGATGGCGGGGCTGGATCTGGAAACACCATATATTTT. It translates to CASSDGGAGSGNTIYF.

This chain joins TRBV5-1 and TRBJ2-7, with 7 bases identical to TRBD1. V shed 4 bases, J shed 5 bases, and the junction held 6 bases outside the gene matches. Germline CDR1 reads SGHRS; CDR2 reads YFSETQ. CDR3 size: 13 residues. CDR3: CASSVTGSNEQYF. The CDR3 DNA sequence: TGCGCCAGCAGCGTGACAGGGAGTAACGAGCAGTACTTC.

V usage is TRBV6-6 and J usage is TRBJ2-5, with D tentatively TRBD2 (5 bases). This CDR3 region has 13 residues. V dropped 7 bases and J dropped 5 bases, with 14 bases sitting between them. Germline V CDR1 and CDR2: MNHNY, SVGAGI (reference sequence). The CDR3 region is CASKEWRRETQYF. The CDR3 region has the DNA TGTGCCAGCAAGGAGTGGCGGAGGGAGACCCAGTACTTC.

The chain couples TRBV12-5 to TRBJ1-1, with 7 bases matching TRBD1. Germline lookup yields CDR1 LGHNT and CDR2 FRNRAP. J lost 1 base, V lost 6 bases, and 5 bases had no gene match. CDR3 length: 14 amino acids. CDR3 in DNA: TGTGCTAGTGGCCAGGGGGATTGGAACACTGAAGCTTTCTTT. As protein: CASGQGDWNTEAFF.

The chain has TRBV5-4 and TRBJ2-5; perhaps TRBD2 as D (6 bases). The V and J ends lost 4 bases and 7 bases respectively, with 23 bases between them. Germline-derived CDR1 and CDR2 are SGHNT and YYREEE (reference sequence). This CDR3 is built from 16 residues. The CDR3 region is CASSQDQEGHGRTQYF. The CDR3 nucleotides are TGTGCCAGCAGCCAAGATCAGGAGGGGCACGGTCGGACCCAGTACTTC. Variable domain in full (rest from reference TRBV5-4 and TRBJ2-5): ETGVTQSPTHLIKTRGQQVTLRCSSQSGHNTVSWYQQALGQGPQFIFQYYREEENGRGNFPPRFSGLQFPNYSSELNVNALELDDSALYLCASSQDQEGHGRTQYFGPGTRLLVL.

The CDR3 sequence is CASSLSFRAVSGNTIYF. The CDR3 nucleotides read TGTGCCAGCAGCCTATCTTTCAGGGCAGTCTCTGGAAACACCATATATTTT. This chain connects TRBV11-2 to TRBJ1-3; perhaps TRBD1 as D (5 bases). From germline, CDR1 is SGHAT and CDR2 FQNNGV. The CDR3 is 17 amino acids. V lost 5 bases and J 0 bases, leaving 17 bases between the germline ends.

The rearrangement joins TRBV7-3 to TRBJ2-3, with TRBD2 matching over 10 bases. After removal of 4 bases from V and 0 bases from J, the junction contained 4 bases not matched to a gene. This CDR3 region has 16 residues. CDR1 SGHTA and CDR2 FQGTGA come from the germline V gene. The CDR3 DNA reads TGTGCCAGCAGCTCGTTAGCGGGGGGAAGCACAGATACGCAGTATTTT. Amino acids: CASSSLAGGSTDTQYF.

With regard to this clone: One end of the junction is discordant with germline, which a read error may explain. The gene calls are TRBV7-6 and TRBJ2-2; D is possibly TRBD1 (6 bases). This CDR3 region has 13 residues. Germline V gives CDR1 SGHVS, CDR2 FNYEAQ. The CDR3 nucleotides read TGTGCCAGCAGCTCCCCGACAAAGGGGGATCTGTTTTTT. Translated, it gives CASSSPTKGDLFF.